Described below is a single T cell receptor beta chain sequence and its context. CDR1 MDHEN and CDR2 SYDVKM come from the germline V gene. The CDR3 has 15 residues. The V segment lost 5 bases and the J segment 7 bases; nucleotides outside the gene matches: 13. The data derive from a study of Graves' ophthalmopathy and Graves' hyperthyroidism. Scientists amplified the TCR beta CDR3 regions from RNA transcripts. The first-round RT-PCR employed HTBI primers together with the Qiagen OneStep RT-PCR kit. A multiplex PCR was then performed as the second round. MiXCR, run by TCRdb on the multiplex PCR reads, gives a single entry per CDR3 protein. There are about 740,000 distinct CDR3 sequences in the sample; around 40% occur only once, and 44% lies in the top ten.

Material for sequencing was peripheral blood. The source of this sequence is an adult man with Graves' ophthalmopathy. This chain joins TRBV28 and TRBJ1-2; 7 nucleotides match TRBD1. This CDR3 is CASSILTGTATGYTF. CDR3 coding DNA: TGTGCCAGCAGTATACTTACCGGGACAGCTACTGGCTACACCTTC.